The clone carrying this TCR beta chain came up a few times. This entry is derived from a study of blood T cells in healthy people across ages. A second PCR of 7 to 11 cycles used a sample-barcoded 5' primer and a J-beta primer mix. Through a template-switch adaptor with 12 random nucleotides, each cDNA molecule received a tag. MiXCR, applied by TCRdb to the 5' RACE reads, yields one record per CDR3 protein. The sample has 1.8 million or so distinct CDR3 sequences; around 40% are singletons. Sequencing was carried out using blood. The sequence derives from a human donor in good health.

The CDR3 DNA reads TGCACAGGGGACCTTTTTAACTATGGCTACACCTTC. Protein product: CTGDLFNYGYTF. This chain uses TRBV20-1 with TRBJ1-2, with D tentatively TRBD1 (6 bases). The CDR3 totals 12 residues. Germline V CDR1 and CDR2: DFQATT, SNEGSKA (reference sequence).